This TCR beta chain was found in a study of T cell repertoires in cytomegalovirus infection. Study findings and constraints: The study found HLA-C-restricted CMV-specific TCR beta clonotypes dominating the ex vivo response.

On this clonotype itself: What it binds is unknown.

CDR3 length: 14 amino acids. CDR1 and CDR2 from the germline V gene are LNHDA and SQIVND (reference sequence). V was trimmed by 5 bases and J by 0 bases, leaving 8 bases between them. TCRdb fed the reads into MiXCR, producing one record per CDR3 protein. The sample records some 100,000 distinct CDR3 sequences, about a quarter being singletons. The chain joins TRBV19 to TRBJ2-1, with D hard to call. The sequence was collected from a human donor in good health (CMV status not recorded). Some clones in this sample may be carry-over from other donors' samples. The sample consisted of CD8+ T cells from PBMCs. The CDR3 loop is CASSPTDSYNEQFF. The CDR3 nucleotides are TGTGCCAGTAGTCCAACGGACTCCTACAATGAGCAGTTCTTC.